The source of this T cell receptor (beta chain) is a study of graft-versus-host responses after intestinal transplantation. Study-wide findings and caveats: Subjects displaying graft-donor T cell macrochimerism possessed elevated graft-versus-host to host-versus-graft clonal ratios inside allografts.

Comment on this clone: Its antigen is unidentified.

Produced via immunoSEQ multiplex PCR; TCRdb's table is partial and in-frame only. Of more than 90,000 clones detected, more than 80% appear once; the ten largest clones hold roughly 0.24%. This CDR3 is 14 amino acids long. V lost 4 bases, J lost 2 bases, and 3 bases stayed unmatched. From germline, CDR1 is LGHNA and CDR2 YSLEER. The V gene is TRBV4-3, the J gene TRBJ2-7; 9 bases line up with TRBD1. This sample comprised unstimulated CD4+ T cells sorted from spleen or lymph node cells, obtained before transplant. The TCR comes from a human donor who was the organ donor for an intestinal transplant. Here the CDR3 DNA reads TGCGCCAGCAGCCTACGACAGGGGGCCTACGAGCAGTACTTC. Its protein product is CASSLRQGAYEQYF.